This entry features one TCR beta chain sequence. The data stem from a study of blood T cells in healthy people across ages. Study context: About one barcoded beta molecule per two T cells came from capture by template switching.

A second PCR, run for roughly 7 to 11 cycles, used a sample-barcoded 5' primer plus a J-beta primer mix. From the 5' RACE reads, TCRdb called clonotypes with MiXCR, one entry per CDR3 protein. The sample carries under 1 million distinct CDR3 sequences, more than 40% recorded once. RNA extraction gave at least 5.5 micrograms of total RNA per sample. The sample comprised blood. The clonotype was recovered from a man aged 55-75 years in good health.

The DNA of the CDR3 is TGCGCCAGCATCCGTCCGGACAGGAGCTACGAGCAGTACTTC. Translated: CASIRPDRSYEQYF. The rearrangement links TRBV23-1 to TRBJ2-7, with 7 bases matching TRBD1. TRBV23-1 counts as an open reading frame of uncertain function. The CDR3 length is 14 residues. V trimming: 7 bases; J trimming: 3 bases; junction bases outside the gene matches: 9.